One and the same sample provided the 18 T cell receptor beta chains below, sequenced in a study of CD8+ T cells in alopecia areata. Treatment specified: oral pan-JAK inhibitor, 5-10 mg twice daily. Once RNA had been extracted, it was reverse transcribed into cDNA to act as the sequencing template. Libraries were prepared by immunoSEQ multiplex PCR; TCRdb keeps only in-frame clonotypes and omits some of them. The table lists just over 150,000 clones, around 71% of them singletons. The specimen was CD4+ T cells sorted from blood, collected at week 4, from a patient treated with tofacitinib. These receptors were obtained from a human donor with alopecia areata.

The chain has TRBV5-1 and TRBJ2-7; D gene unclear. Germline CDR1 and CDR2: SGHRS and YFSETQ. V was pared by 5 bases and J by 2 bases, with 8 bases between. The length of the CDR3 is 12 residues. The CDR3 nucleotides are TGCGCCAGCAGAGGTCAGACCTACGAGCAGTACTTC. It encodes CASRGQTYEQYF.

This chain links TRBV19 with TRBJ1-6; no firm D call. With 3 bases removed from V and 14 bases from J, the gap between germline ends came to 8 bases. CDR3 size: 11 residues. The germline V gene has CDR1 LNHDA and CDR2 SQIVND (reference sequence). CDR3 region: CASSMSGSLHF. Here the CDR3 DNA reads TGTGCCAGTAGTATGAGTGGGTCCCTCCACTTT.

The chain joins TRBV7-3 to TRBJ2-1, with 10 bases aligning to TRBD1. The germline V gene has CDR1 SGHTA and CDR2 FQGTGA. Trimming at V came to 5 bases and at J to 8 bases, leaving 9 bases not matched to a gene. The CDR3 has 15 residues. The CDR3 loop reads CASSRMGTGADEQFF. The CDR3, as DNA: TGTGCCAGCAGCCGTATGGGGACAGGGGCCGATGAGCAGTTCTTC.

The J gene is TRBJ2-3, the V gene TRBV25-1; D may be TRBD1 (6 bases). Germline V CDR1 and CDR2: MGHDK, SYGVNS. The CDR3 is 13 residues long. Trimming left V 5 bases short and J 4 bases short, with 10 bases between. CDR3 bases: TGTGCCAGCAGTAAACAGGGCGCAGATACGCAGTATTTT. Protein sequence: CASSKQGADTQYF. Combining the CDR3 with reference TRBV25-1 and TRBJ2-3 gives the whole variable domain EADIYQTPRYLVIGTGKKITLECSQTMGHDKMYWYQQDPGMELHLIHYSYGVNSTEKGDLSSESTVSRIRTEHFPLTLESARPSHTSQYLCASSKQGADTQYFGPGTRLTVL.

The chain is built from TRBV5-1 and TRBJ1-1; D is ambiguous. Germline CDR1 and CDR2: SGHRS and YFSETQ. V gave up 3 bases and J gave up 4 bases, with 16 bases separating them. This CDR3 is 15 amino acids long. The CDR3 sequence: CASSSELIWGTEAFF. The CDR3 DNA reads as TGCGCCAGCAGCTCAGAACTCATTTGGGGCACTGAAGCTTTCTTT.

Only a few counts were recorded for this clone. The chain joins TRBV4-3 to TRBJ1-2; D not certain. The CDR3 extends over 15 amino acids. Germline CDR1 is LGHNA and CDR2 is YSLEER. V was shortened by 0 bases and J by 4 bases, with 12 bases between the two germline ends. DNA of the CDR3: TGCGCCAGCAGCCAAGAAGAGGGCTCGGCCTATGGCTACACCTTC. It translates to CASSQEEGSAYGYTF.

The chain joins TRBV9 to TRBJ1-1; D is unresolved. This CDR3 is 14 amino acids long. V was cut by 0 bases and J by 11 bases, with 17 bases left in between. CDR1 SGDLS and CDR2 YYNGEE come from the germline V gene. CDR3: CASSVEGQSRGAFF. The CDR3 DNA sequence: TGTGCCAGCAGCGTAGAGGGCCAGTCCAGAGGGGCTTTCTTT.

V usage is TRBV30 and J usage is TRBJ2-1; TRBD1 matches 7 bases. The CDR3 is made up of 15 amino acids. V lost 0 bases, J lost 3 bases, and 5 bases stayed unmatched. Germline V gene lookup returns CDR1 GTSNPN and CDR2 SVGIG (reference sequence). This chain's CDR3 is CAWSVWDSGYNEQFF. CDR3 nucleotides: TGTGCCTGGAGTGTGTGGGACAGTGGCTACAATGAGCAGTTCTTC.

Points on this clone: Other DNA sequences from this sample encode an identical CDR3 as well. The chain couples TRBV2 to TRBJ2-1; D call uncertain. CDR3 size: 11 residues. Trimming cost V 3 bases and J 8 bases, with 5 bases left between them. Germline V gene lookup returns CDR1 SNHLY and CDR2 FYNNEI. Here the CDR3 DNA reads TGTGCCAGCAGTGAGGGCGATGAGCAGTTCTTC. It codes for CASSEGDEQFF.

Only a few counts were recorded for this clone. The J gene is TRBJ2-2, the V gene TRBV29-1; 12 bases match TRBD2. There are 16 residues in the CDR3. The germline CDR1 and CDR2 sequences are SQVTM and ANQGSEA. Trimming took 6 bases from V and 1 from J; bases not matched to a gene: 6. The CDR3 DNA reads TGCAGCGTATCCATACTAGCGGGGGGGAACACCGGGGAGCTGTTTTTT. Translating it yields CSVSILAGGNTGELFF.

The gene calls are TRBV10-3 and TRBJ1-2; the D gene is possibly TRBD1 (6 bases). Germline values: CDR1 ENHRY, CDR2 SYGVKD. The CDR3 sequence is 15 residues long. V was shortened by 3 bases and J by 7 bases, with 18 bases between the two germline ends. The CDR3 protein is CAISDRGNWDAGYTF. The CDR3 nucleotides read TGTGCCATCAGTGATAGGGGGAACTGGGACGCTGGCTACACCTTC.

The V and J genes are TRBV2 and TRBJ2-3; D is possibly TRBD1 or TRBD2 (7 bases each). The V end lost 1 base, the J end lost 6 bases, and 14 bases lay between the germline ends. CDR1 and CDR2 from the germline V gene are SNHLY and FYNNEI. There are 15 residues in the CDR3. The CDR3 sequence: CASSEEGRGPDTQYF. The CDR3 nucleotides read TGTGCCAGCAGTGAAGAGGGGAGGGGGCCGGATACGCAGTATTTT.

Regarding this clone: The junction departs from germline at one end; a sequencing error may be responsible. The chain carries TRBV30 and TRBJ1-1; 7 bases align to TRBD1. The CDR3 is 13 amino acids. Germline V lookup: CDR1 GTSNPN, CDR2 SVGIG (reference sequence). The CDR3 is CAWRTERDRVGYF. The DNA for the CDR3 is TGTGCCTGGAGGACCGAACGGGACAGAGTTGGATACTTT.

CDR3 in DNA: TGCGCCAGCAGCGCCCTGACAGGTACCTACGAGCAGTACTTC. This sequence encodes CASSALTGTYEQYF. V gene TRBV5-1 combines with J gene TRBJ2-7, with TRBD1 as a possible D gene (6 bases). The ends were cut back, 4 bases at V and 2 bases at J, with 13 bases in the middle. The length of the CDR3 is 14 residues. Germline CDR1 SGHRS, CDR2 YFSETQ. The entire variable domain, with the rest obtained from reference TRBV5-1 and TRBJ2-7, is as follows: KAGVTQTPRYLIKTRGQQVTLSCSPISGHRSVSWYQQTPGQGLQFLFEYFSETQRNKGNFPGRFSGRQFSNSRSEMNVSTLELGDSALYLCASSALTGTYEQYFGPGTRLTVT.

The V gene is TRBV30, the J gene TRBJ2-7, with D perhaps TRBD1 or TRBD2 (6 bases each). Trimming removed 5 bases from V and 5 bases from J, with 25 bases in between. Germline assignment: CDR1 GTSNPN and CDR2 SVGIG (reference sequence). The CDR3 has 16 amino acids. The CDR3 nucleotides are TGTGCCTGGGCAGTAGGGGGGCAGTGGGCGGTCAACGAGCAGTACTTC. Amino acid sequence: CAWAVGGQWAVNEQYF.

The rearrangement links TRBV30 to TRBJ1-2; the match to TRBD1 covers 8 bases. In germline, CDR1 is GTSNPN, CDR2 SVGIG (reference sequence). There are 15 residues in the CDR3. Unmatched junction bases numbered 10, after V lost 3 bases and J lost 4 bases. CDR3 sequence reads: CAWSAGTGGTYGYTF. CDR3 DNA sequence: TGTGCCTGGAGCGCGGGGACAGGTGGGACCTATGGCTACACCTTC.

The J gene is TRBJ1-4, the V gene TRBV5-4, with no clear D. The CDR3 is made up of 16 amino acids. V lost 2 bases, J lost 4 bases, and 15 bases lay in between. Germline V gives CDR1 SGHNT, CDR2 YYREEE (reference sequence). CDR3 nucleotides: TGTGCCAGCAGCTTACCCGCGCAAGGCGGTAATGAAAAACTGTTTTTT. This translates into CASSLPAQGGNEKLFF.

The sample holds a few counts of this clone. The chain combines TRBV19 with TRBJ2-3; D is perhaps TRBD1 or TRBD2 (5 bases each). V lost 8 bases, J lost 0 bases, and 18 bases lay in between. This CDR3 is built from 16 residues. Per the germline V gene, CDR1 is LNHDA and CDR2 is SQIVND (reference sequence). CDR3 nucleotides: TGTGCCAGTGCCGGAGGTCCAAGGGGTAGCACAGATACGCAGTATTTT. Amino acids: CASAGGPRGSTDTQYF.